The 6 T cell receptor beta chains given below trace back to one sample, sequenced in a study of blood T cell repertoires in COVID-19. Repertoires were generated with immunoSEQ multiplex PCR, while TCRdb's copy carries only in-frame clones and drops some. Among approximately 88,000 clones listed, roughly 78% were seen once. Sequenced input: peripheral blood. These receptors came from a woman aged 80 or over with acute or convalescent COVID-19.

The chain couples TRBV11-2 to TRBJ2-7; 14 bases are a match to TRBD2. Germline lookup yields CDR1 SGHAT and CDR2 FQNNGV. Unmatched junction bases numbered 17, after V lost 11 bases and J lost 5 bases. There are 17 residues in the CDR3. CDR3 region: CAASKGTSGSFAHEQYF. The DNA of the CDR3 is TGTGCCGCATCAAAAGGGACTAGCGGGAGCTTTGCCCACGAGCAGTACTTC.

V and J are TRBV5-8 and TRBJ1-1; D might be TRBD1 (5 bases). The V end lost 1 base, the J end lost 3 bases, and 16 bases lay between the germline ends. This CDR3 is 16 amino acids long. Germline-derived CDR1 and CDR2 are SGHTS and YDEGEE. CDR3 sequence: CASSLLVGLVDTEAFF. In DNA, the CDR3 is TGTGCCAGCAGCTTGTTGGTGGGGCTTGTGGACACTGAAGCTTTCTTT.

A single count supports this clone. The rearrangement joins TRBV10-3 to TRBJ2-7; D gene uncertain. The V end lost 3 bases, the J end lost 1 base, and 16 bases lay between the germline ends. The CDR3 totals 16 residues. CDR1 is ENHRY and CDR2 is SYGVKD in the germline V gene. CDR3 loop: CAISDPGVVPSYEQYF. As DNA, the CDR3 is TGTGCCATCAGTGACCCGGGTGTCGTACCTTCCTACGAGCAGTACTTC.

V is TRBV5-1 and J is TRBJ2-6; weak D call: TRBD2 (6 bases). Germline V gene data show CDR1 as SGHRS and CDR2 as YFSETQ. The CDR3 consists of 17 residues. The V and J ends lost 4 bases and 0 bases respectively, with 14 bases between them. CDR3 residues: CASSDRERFSGANVLTF. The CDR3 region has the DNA TGCGCCAGCAGCGACCGGGAGCGCTTCTCTGGGGCCAACGTCCTGACTTTC. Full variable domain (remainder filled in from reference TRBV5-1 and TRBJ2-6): KAGVTQTPRYLIKTRGQQVTLSCSPISGHRSVSWYQQTPGQGLQFLFEYFSETQRNKGNFPGRFSGRQFSNSRSEMNVSTLELGDSALYLCASSDRERFSGANVLTFGAGSRLTVL.

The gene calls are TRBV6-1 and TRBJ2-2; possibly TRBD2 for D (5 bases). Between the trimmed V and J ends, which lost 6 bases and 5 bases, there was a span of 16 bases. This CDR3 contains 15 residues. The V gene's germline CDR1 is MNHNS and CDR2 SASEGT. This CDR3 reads CASSSGGSLTGELFF. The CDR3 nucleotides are TGTGCCAGCAGCTCCGGAGGATCTCTAACCGGGGAGCTGTTTTTT.

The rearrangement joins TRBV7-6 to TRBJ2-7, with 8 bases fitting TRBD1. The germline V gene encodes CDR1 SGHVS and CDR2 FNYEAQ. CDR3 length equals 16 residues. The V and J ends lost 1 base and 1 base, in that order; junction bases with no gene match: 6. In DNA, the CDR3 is TGTGCCAGCAGCTTAGACGGATGGACAGGGTCCTACGAGCAGTACTTC. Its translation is CASSLDGWTGSYEQYF.